The rows below give T cell receptor beta chains drawn from one sample of a study of PD-1 blockade in mismatch repair-deficient tumors. The protocol was immunoSEQ multiplex PCR, while the TCRdb copy is restricted to in-frame clones and leaves out a portion. The sample consists of 45,000 to 55,000 clones, over 75% of them appearing once. The material sequenced was peripheral blood, taken approximately 18 weeks after starting pembrolizumab. These TCRs come from an adult with mismatch repair-deficient cancer. Both conserved end residues are part of each CDR3. A D gene is named only where the DNA matches it firmly. Clone size, where shown, is once, few, many, or a class for clones that have expanded.

15	-	TRBJ2-7	TRBD2	TRBV7-2	CASSLEASGTYEQYF	TGTGCCAGCAGCTTAGAAGCTAGCGGGACCTACGAGCAGTACTTC
15	-	TRBJ1-4	-	TRBV5-8	CASSSNRVVVEKLFF	TGTGCCAGCAGCTCTAACAGGGTGGTAGTTGAAAAACTGTTTTTT
15	-	TRBJ2-7	TRBD1	TRBV6-5	CASNKDRGSSYEQYF	TGTGCCAGCAATAAAGACAGGGGGAGTTCCTACGAGCAGTACTTC
14	-	TRBJ2-7	TRBD1	TRBV4-3	CASSQVQGDNEQYF	TGCGCCAGCAGCCAAGTACAGGGGGACAACGAGCAGTACTTC
15	few	TRBJ1-2	-	TRBV4-2	CASSQDRGSPYGYTF	TGTGCCAGCAGCCAAGATAGAGGCAGCCCCTATGGCTACACCTTC
15	-	TRBJ2-7	-	TRBV5-4	CASSLYIGSSYEQYF	TGTGCCAGCAGCTTGTATATCGGTAGCTCCTACGAGCAGTACTTC
15	-	TRBJ2-5	-	TRBV15	CATSRDSRGRETQYF	TGTGCCACCAGCAGAGATTCGCGGGGTCGAGAGACCCAGTACTTC
15	-	TRBJ1-1	-	TRBV5-1	CASSWDPDPSLRAFF	TGCGCCAGCAGCTGGGACCCGGACCCGTCCCTAAGGGCTTTCTTT
16	-	TRBJ2-3	TRBD1	TRBV5-4	CASSLQQGAEADTQYF	TGTGCCAGCAGCCTCCAACAGGGGGCAGAGGCAGATACGCAGTATTTT
17	-	TRBJ2-7	TRBD1	TRBV19	CASSISGTGGSSYEQYF	TGTGCCAGTAGTATTTCCGGGACAGGTGGAAGCTCCTACGAGCAGTACTTC
12	-	TRBJ1-1	TRBD1	TRBV29-1	CSVGQLNTEAFF	TGCAGCGTGGGACAGCTGAACACTGAAGCTTTCTTT
19	once	TRBJ2-1	-	TRBV11-2	CASSFEGLVGGRSYNEQFF	TGTGCCAGCAGCTTTGAGGGGCTAGTGGGAGGTCGCTCCTACAATGAGCAGTTCTTC
14	once	TRBJ2-7	-	TRBV19	CASSIGYIHYEQYF	TGTGCCAGTAGTATTGGCTATATCCACTACGAGCAGTACTTC
12	-	TRBJ2-5	-	TRBV10-3	CAISEGRRTQYF	TGTGCCATCAGTGAGGGACGGAGGACCCAGTACTTC
17	-	TRBJ2-2	TRBD2	TRBV25-1	CASSEFSSGRRTGELFF	TGTGCCAGCAGTGAATTCAGTAGCGGGAGGAGGACCGGGGAGCTGTTTTTT
11	few	TRBJ2-7	-	TRBV4-2	CASSQGWEQYF	TGTGCCAGCAGCCAAGGTTGGGAGCAGTACTTC
12	-	TRBJ2-5	-	TRBV5-1	CASSPEIGTQYF	TGCGCCAGCAGCCCAGAGATTGGGACCCAGTACTTC
14	-	TRBJ1-3	TRBD1	TRBV9	CANRGGSSGNTIYF	TGTGCCAACAGGGGGGGTAGCTCTGGAAACACCATATATTTT
21	-	TRBJ2-1	-	TRBV30	CAWTLKGDKGLSGFGSNEQFF	TGTGCCTGGACCCTAAAGGGGGATAAGGGGTTAAGTGGTTTTGGATCCAATGAGCAGTTCTTC
16	-	TRBJ2-7	TRBD1	TRBV19	CASSIVAGQGIYEQYF	TGTGCCAGTAGTATAGTGGCGGGACAGGGGATCTACGAGCAGTACTTC
12	few	TRBJ2-1	-	TRBV23-1	CASSGEFAEQFF	TGCGCCAGCAGTGGGGAATTCGCTGAGCAGTTCTTC
17	few	TRBJ2-2	-	TRBV9	CASSLTRGLEGSGELFF	TGTGCCAGCAGCCTAACTCGCGGGTTGGAGGGGTCCGGGGAGCTGTTTTTT
15	-	TRBJ2-3	-	TRBV11-2	CASSLSAGAPGTQYF	TGTGCCAGCAGCTTATCCGCGGGGGCCCCTGGAACGCAGTATTTT
14	-	TRBJ1-1	-	TRBV18	CASSPSGGHTEAFF	TGTGCCAGCTCACCATCAGGTGGACACACTGAAGCTTTCTTT
17	-	TRBJ2-2	TRBD2	TRBV4-1	CASSPRTSGANTGELFF	TGCGCCAGCAGCCCTAGGACTAGCGGGGCGAACACCGGGGAGCTGTTTTTT
13	-	TRBJ1-4	-	TRBV4-3	CASSLTIDEKLFF	TGCGCCAGCAGTTTAACAATCGATGAAAAACTGTTTTTT
13	-	TRBJ2-5	TRBD1	TRBV19	CASRRTGTETQYF	TGTGCCAGTAGAAGGACAGGCACCGAGACCCAGTACTTC
13	-	TRBJ2-7	-	TRBV7-6	CASSPGVNYEQYF	TGTGCCAGCAGCCCAGGGGTCAACTACGAGCAGTACTTC
10	-	TRBJ1-2	-	TRBV29-1	CSAEGGGYTF	TGCAGCGCCGAAGGGGGGGGCTACACCTTC
17	few	TRBJ2-2	-	TRBV27	CASSFKARFVETGELFF	TGTGCCAGCAGTTTTAAGGCCAGGTTTGTGGAGACCGGGGAGCTGTTTTTT
13	few	TRBJ1-1	-	TRBV29-1	CSAAMGSNTEAFF	TGCAGCGCCGCGATGGGGAGTAACACTGAAGCTTTCTTT
13	few	TRBJ1-2	TRBD1	TRBV7-2	CASSLGQGYGYTF	TGTGCCAGCAGCCTGGGACAGGGCTATGGCTACACCTTC
15	-	TRBJ2-7	TRBD2	TRBV19	CASSKGRGVTYEQYF	TGTGCCAGTAGTAAGGGCCGGGGGGTGACCTACGAGCAGTACTTC
15	-	TRBJ2-5	TRBD2	TRBV5-1	CASSSGSGSYETQYF	TGCGCCAGCAGCTCGGGTAGCGGGTCCTACGAGACCCAGTACTTC
15	few	TRBJ2-1	-	TRBV18	CASSRQVQASNEQFF	TGTGCCAGCTCCCGACAGGTCCAGGCAAGCAATGAGCAGTTCTTC
16	-	TRBJ2-7	TRBD2	TRBV6-1	CASSEDGSGGFGEQYF	TGTGCCAGCAGTGAAGATGGTAGCGGGGGCTTCGGGGAGCAGTACTTC